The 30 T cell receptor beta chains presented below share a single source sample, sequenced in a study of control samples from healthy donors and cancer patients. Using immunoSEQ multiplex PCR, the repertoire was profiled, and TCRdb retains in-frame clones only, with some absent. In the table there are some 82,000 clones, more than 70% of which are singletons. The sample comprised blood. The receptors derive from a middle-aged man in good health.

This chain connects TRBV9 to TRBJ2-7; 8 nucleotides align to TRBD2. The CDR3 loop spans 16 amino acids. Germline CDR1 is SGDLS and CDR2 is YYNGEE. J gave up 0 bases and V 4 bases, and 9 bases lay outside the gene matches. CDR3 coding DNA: TGTGCCAGCAGCCCAGAGAGTAGCGGGATCTCCTACGAGCAGTACTTC. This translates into CASSPESSGISYEQYF.

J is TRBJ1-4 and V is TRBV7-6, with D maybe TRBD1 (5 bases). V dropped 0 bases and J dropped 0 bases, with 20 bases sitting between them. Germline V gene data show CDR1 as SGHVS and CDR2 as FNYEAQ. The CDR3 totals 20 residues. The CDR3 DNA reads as TGTGCCAGCAGCTTAGCATTCCTGGGGCCCGCAGCTGCAACTAATGAAAAACTGTTTTTT. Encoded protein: CASSLAFLGPAAATNEKLFF.

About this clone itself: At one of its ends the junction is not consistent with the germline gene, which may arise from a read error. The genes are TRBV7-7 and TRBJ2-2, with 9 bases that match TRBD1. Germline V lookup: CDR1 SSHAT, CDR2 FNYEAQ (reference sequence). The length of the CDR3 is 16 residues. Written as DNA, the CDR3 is TGTGCTAGCAGCTTACTAACAGGGGGCGCTACCGGGGAGCTGTTTTTT. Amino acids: CASSLLTGGATGELFF.

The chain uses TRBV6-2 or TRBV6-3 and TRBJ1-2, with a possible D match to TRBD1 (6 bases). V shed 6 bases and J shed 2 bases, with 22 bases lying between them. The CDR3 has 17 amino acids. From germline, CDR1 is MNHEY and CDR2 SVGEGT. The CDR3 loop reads CASSPRGTGRANYGYTF. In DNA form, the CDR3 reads TGTGCCAGCAGCCCTAGGGGCACAGGGAGGGCGAACTATGGCTACACCTTC.

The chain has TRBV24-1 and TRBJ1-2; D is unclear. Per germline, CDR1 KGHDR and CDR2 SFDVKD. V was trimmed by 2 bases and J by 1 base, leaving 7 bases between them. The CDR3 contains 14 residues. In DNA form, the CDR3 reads TGTGCCACCAGTGATTCGAACGGTAACTATGGCTACACCTTC. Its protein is CATSDSNGNYGYTF.

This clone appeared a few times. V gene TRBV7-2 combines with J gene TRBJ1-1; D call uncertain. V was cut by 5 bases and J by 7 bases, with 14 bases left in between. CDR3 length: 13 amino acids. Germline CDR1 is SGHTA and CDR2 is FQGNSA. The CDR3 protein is CASSLDGDDEAFF. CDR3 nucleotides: TGTGCCAGCAGCCTGGACGGTGACGATGAAGCTTTCTTT.

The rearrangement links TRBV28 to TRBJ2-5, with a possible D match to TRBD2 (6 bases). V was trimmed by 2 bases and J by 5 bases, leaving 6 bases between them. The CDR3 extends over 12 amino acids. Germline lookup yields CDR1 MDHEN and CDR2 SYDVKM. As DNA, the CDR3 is TGTGCCAGCAGTTTAAGCGGGGAGACCCAGTACTTC. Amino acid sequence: CASSLSGETQYF.

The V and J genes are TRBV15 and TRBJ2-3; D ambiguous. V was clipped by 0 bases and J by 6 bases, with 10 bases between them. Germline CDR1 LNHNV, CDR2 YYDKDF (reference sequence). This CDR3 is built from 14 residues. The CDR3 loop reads CATSRDLAADTQYF. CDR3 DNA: TGTGCCACCAGCAGAGATTTGGCTGCCGATACGCAGTATTTT. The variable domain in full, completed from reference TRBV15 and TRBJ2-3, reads DAMVIQNPRYQVTQFGKPVTLSCSQTLNHNVMYWYQQKSSQAPKLLFHYYDKDFNNEADTPDNFQSRRPNTSFCFLDIRSPGLGDTAMYLCATSRDLAADTQYFGPGTRLTVL.

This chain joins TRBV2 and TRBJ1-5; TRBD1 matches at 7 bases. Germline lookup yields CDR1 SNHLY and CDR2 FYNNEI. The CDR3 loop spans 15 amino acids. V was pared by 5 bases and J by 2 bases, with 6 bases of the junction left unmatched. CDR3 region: CASSFDRVGNQPQHF. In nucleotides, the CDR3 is TGTGCCAGCAGTTTTGACAGGGTGGGCAATCAGCCCCAGCATTTT.

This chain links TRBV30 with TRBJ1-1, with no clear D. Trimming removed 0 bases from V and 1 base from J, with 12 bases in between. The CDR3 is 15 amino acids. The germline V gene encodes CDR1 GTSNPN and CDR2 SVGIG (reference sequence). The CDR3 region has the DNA TGTGCCTGGAGTGTACCGCGAGGAGGGAACACTGAAGCTTTCTTT. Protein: CAWSVPRGGNTEAFF.

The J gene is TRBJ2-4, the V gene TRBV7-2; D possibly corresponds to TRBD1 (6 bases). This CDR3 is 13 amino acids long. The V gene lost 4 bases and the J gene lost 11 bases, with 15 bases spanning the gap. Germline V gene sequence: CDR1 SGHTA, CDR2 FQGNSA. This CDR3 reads CASSYSGGPVQYF. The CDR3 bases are TGTGCCAGCAGCTATAGTGGGGGCCCCGTTCAGTACTTC.

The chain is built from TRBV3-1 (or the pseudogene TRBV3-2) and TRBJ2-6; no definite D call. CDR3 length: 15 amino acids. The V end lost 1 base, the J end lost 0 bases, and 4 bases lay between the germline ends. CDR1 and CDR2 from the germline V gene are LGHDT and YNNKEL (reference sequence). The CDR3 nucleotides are TGTGCCAGCAGCCAAGGGTACTCTGGGGCCAACGTCCTGACTTTC. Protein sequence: CASSQGYSGANVLTF.

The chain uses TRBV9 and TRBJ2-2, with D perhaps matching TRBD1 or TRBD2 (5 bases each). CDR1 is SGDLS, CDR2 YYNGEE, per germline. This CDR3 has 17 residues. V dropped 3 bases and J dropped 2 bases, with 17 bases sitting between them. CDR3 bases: TGTGCCAGCAGCGCAAATACGTGGGGGTTTAACACCGGGGAGCTGTTTTTT. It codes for CASSANTWGFNTGELFF.

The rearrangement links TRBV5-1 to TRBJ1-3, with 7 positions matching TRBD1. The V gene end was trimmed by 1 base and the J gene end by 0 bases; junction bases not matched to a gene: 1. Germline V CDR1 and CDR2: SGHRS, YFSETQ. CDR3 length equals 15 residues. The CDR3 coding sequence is TGCGCCAGCAGCTTGACAGGGGACTCTGGAAACACCATATATTTT. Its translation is CASSLTGDSGNTIYF.

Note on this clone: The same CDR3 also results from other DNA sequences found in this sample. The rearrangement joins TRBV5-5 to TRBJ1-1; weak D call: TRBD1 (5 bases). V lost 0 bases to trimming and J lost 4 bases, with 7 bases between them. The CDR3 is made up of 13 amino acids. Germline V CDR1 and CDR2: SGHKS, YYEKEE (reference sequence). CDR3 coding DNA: TGTGCCAGCAGCTTGGGCGGGGGCACTGAAGCTTTCTTT. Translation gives CASSLGGGTEAFF.

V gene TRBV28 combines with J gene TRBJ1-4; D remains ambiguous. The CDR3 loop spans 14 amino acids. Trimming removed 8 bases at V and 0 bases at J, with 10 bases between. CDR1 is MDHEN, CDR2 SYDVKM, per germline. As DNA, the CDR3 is TGTGCCAGCCTCCCCGCGACAACTAATGAAAAACTGTTTTTT. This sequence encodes CASLPATTNEKLFF.

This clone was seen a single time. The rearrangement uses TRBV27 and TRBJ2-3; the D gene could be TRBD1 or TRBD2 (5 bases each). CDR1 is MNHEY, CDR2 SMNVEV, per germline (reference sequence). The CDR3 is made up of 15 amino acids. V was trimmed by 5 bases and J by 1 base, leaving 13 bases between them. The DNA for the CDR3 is TGTGCCAGCAGTCGTGGGACCACTGGCACAGATACGCAGTATTTT. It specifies CASSRGTTGTDTQYF.

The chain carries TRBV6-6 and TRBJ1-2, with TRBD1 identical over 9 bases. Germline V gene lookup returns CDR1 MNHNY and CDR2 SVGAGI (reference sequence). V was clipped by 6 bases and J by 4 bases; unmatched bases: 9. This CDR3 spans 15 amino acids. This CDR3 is CASRDARDRAYGYTF. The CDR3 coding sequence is TGTGCCAGCAGGGACGCCCGGGACAGGGCCTATGGCTACACCTTC.

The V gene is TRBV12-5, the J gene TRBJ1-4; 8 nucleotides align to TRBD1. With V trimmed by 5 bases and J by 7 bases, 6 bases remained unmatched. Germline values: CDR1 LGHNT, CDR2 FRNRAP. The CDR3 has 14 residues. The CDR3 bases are TGTGCTAGTGGTACCCAGGGGGCGCGTGAAAAACTGTTTTTT. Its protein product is CASGTQGAREKLFF.

CDR3 DNA sequence: TGTGCCAGCAGTGTATCTTTTGAAGCTTTCTTT. Protein: CASSVSFEAFF. The chain couples TRBV2 to TRBJ1-1, with no clear D. The CDR3 totals 11 residues. V was trimmed by 4 bases and J by 7 bases, leaving 7 bases between them. Germline CDR1 reads SNHLY; CDR2 reads FYNNEI.

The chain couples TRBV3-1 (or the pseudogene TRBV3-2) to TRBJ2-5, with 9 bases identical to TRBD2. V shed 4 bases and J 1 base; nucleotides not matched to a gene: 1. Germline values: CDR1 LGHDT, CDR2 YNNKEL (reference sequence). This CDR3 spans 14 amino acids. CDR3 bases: TGTGCCAGCAGCCCTAGCGGGACCCAAGAGACCCAGTACTTC. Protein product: CASSPSGTQETQYF.

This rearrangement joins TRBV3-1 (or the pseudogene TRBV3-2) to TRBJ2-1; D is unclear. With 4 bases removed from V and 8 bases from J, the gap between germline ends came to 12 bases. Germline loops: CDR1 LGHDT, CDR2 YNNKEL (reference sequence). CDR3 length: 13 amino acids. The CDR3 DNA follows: TGTGCCAGCAGCCCCTCCCCTGGGGATGAGCAGTTCTTC. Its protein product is CASSPSPGDEQFF.

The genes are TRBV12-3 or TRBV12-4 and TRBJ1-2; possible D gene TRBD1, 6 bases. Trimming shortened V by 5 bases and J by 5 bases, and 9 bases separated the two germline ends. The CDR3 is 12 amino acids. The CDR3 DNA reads TGTGCCAGCAGTCCCCAGGGGTATGGCTACACCTTC. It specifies CASSPQGYGYTF.

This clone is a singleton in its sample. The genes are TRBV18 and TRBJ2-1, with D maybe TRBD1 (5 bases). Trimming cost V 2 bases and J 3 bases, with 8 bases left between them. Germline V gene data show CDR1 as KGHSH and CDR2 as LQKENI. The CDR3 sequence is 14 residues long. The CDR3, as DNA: TGTGCCAGCTCACCAACCAGGGACTACAATGAGCAGTTCTTC. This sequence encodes CASSPTRDYNEQFF.

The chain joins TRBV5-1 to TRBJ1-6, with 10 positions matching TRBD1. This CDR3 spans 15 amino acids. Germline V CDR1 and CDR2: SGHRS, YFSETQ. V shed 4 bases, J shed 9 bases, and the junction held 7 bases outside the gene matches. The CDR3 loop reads CASSPGGQGTSPLHF. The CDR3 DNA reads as TGCGCCAGCAGCCCCGGGGGACAGGGGACTTCACCCCTCCACTTT.

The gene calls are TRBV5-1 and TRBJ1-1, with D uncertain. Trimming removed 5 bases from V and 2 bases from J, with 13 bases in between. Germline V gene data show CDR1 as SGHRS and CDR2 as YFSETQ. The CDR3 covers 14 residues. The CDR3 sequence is CASRSEYDNTEAFF. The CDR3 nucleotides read TGCGCCAGCAGATCGGAGTACGATAACACTGAAGCTTTCTTT. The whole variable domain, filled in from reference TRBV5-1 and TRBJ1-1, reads KAGVTQTPRYLIKTRGQQVTLSCSPISGHRSVSWYQQTPGQGLQFLFEYFSETQRNKGNFPGRFSGRQFSNSRSEMNVSTLELGDSALYLCASRSEYDNTEAFFGQGTRLTVV.

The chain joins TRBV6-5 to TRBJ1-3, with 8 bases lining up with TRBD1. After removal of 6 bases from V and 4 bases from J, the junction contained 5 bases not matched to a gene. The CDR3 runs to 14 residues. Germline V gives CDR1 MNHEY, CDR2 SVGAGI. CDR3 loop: CASRDRVVGNTIYF. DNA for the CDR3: TGTGCCAGCAGGGACAGGGTCGTCGGAAACACCATATATTTT.

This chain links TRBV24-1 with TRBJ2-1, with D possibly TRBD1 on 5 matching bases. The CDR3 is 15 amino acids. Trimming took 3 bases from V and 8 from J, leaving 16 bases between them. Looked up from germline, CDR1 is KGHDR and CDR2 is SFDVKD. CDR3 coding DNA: TGTGCCACCAGTGATCCCACCAGGGTTCTAGATGAGCAGTTCTTC. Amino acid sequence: CATSDPTRVLDEQFF.

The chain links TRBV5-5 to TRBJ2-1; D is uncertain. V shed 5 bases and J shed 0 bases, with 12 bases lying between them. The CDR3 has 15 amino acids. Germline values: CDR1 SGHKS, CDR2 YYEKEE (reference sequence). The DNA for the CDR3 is TGTGCCAGCAGTCCAGAGCTGAGCTCCTACAATGAGCAGTTCTTC. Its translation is CASSPELSSYNEQFF. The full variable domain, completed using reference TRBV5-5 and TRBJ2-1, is DAGVTQSPTHLIKTRGQQVTLRCSPISGHKSVSWYQQVLGQGPQFIFQYYEKEERGRGNFPDRFSARQFPNYSSELNVNALLLGDSALYLCASSPELSSYNEQFFGPGTRLTVL.

The CDR3 protein is CASSEGIQGDEAFF. The CDR3 DNA follows: TGTGCCAGCAGCGAGGGCATACAGGGTGATGAAGCTTTCTTT. V is TRBV9 and J is TRBJ1-1, with D possibly being TRBD1 (6 bases). The germline V and J ends were trimmed by 3 bases and 7 bases, with 16 bases remaining between them. CDR3 length: 14 amino acids. Looked up from germline, CDR1 is SGDLS and CDR2 is YYNGEE.